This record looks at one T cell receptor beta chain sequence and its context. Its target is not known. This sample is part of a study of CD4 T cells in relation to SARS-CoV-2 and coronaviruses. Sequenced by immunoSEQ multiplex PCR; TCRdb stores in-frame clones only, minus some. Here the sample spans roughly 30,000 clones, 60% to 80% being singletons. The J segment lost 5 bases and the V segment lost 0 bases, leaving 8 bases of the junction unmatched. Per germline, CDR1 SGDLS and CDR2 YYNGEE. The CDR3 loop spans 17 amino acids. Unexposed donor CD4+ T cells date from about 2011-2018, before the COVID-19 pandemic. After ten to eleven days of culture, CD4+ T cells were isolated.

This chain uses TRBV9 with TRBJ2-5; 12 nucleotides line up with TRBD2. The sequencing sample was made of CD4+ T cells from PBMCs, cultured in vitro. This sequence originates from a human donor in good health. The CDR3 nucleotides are TGTGCCAGCAGCGTAGGAAGGACTAGCGGGGTCAGGGAGACCCAGTACTTC. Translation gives CASSVGRTSGVRETQYF.